Listed here are 10 T cell receptor beta chains from one sample, sequenced in a study of shared clonotypes between healthy human individuals. Clones were sequenced by immunoSEQ multiplex PCR, and TCRdb holds only the in-frame ones, with some missing. Altogether more than 900,000 clones are present, roughly 74% being singletons, with the ten largest covering around 0.61%. Sequenced input: memory CD4+ T cells from PBMCs. Subset defined: CD45RA-negative fraction. These receptors came from a young man in good health. Some clones in this sample may be carry-over from other donors' samples.

Comments on this clone: Distinct nucleotide sequences in the sample also encode this CDR3. The chain uses TRBV28 and TRBJ2-7; D is undetermined. Germline V gene data show CDR1 as MDHEN and CDR2 as SYDVKM. The CDR3 extends over 12 amino acids. The ends were cut back, 5 bases at V and 3 bases at J, with 8 bases in the middle. The CDR3 DNA reads as TGTGCCAGCAGTCCCCGGCTCTACGAGCAGTACTTC. It encodes CASSPRLYEQYF.

J is TRBJ1-1 and V is TRBV7-9; 9 positions match TRBD1. There are 15 residues in the CDR3. Germline values: CDR1 SEHNR, CDR2 FQNEAQ (reference sequence). The J segment lost 2 bases and the V segment lost 3 bases, leaving 4 bases of the junction unmatched. The CDR3 sequence: CASSFGDRANTEAFF. The DNA for the CDR3 is TGTGCCAGCAGCTTCGGGGACAGGGCTAACACTGAAGCTTTCTTT.

This chain links TRBV2 with TRBJ2-5, with D uncertain. Between the trimmed V and J ends, which lost 5 bases and 7 bases, there was a span of 17 bases. This CDR3 is built from 14 residues. The germline CDR1 and CDR2 sequences are SNHLY and FYNNEI. The CDR3 coding sequence is TGTGCCAGCAGTCCGAACCACGGGTTGGGGACCCAGTACTTC. As protein: CASSPNHGLGTQYF. Based on the CDR3 plus reference TRBV2 and TRBJ2-5, the full variable domain is EPEVTQTPSHQVTQMGQEVILRCVPISNHLYFYWYRQILGQKVEFLVSFYNNEISEKSEIFDDQFSVERPDGSNFTLKIRSTKLEDSAMYFCASSPNHGLGTQYFGPGTRLLVL.

Details on this clone: The sample carries other DNA sequences with the same CDR3. The chain is built from TRBV28 and TRBJ1-5; the D gene is possibly TRBD1 (6 bases). V was cut by 3 bases and J by 1 base, with 7 bases left in between. CDR1 MDHEN and CDR2 SYDVKM come from the germline V gene. The CDR3 is made up of 14 amino acids. This CDR3 is CASSFGGSNQPQHF. The CDR3 coding sequence is TGTGCCAGCAGTTTCGGGGGCAGCAATCAGCCCCAGCATTTT.

This clone was seen more than once but under ten times. This chain links TRBV2 with TRBJ1-4; maybe TRBD1 (5 bases). V lost 4 bases, J lost 8 bases, and 11 bases lay in between. The CDR3 has 13 residues. Germline CDR1 is SNHLY and CDR2 is FYNNEI. The DNA for the CDR3 is TGTGCCAGCAGTGGGATCGACAGAGAAAAACTGTTTTTT. Translation: CASSGIDREKLFF.

The chain links TRBV16 to TRBJ1-1; D possibly corresponds to TRBD1 (6 bases). Germline lookup yields CDR1 KGHSY and CDR2 FQNENV. The CDR3 runs 17 residues. The V end was cut by 0 bases, the J end by 2 bases, with 16 bases between. The CDR3 reads CASSQSSADSLNTEAFF. The CDR3 DNA sequence: TGTGCCAGCAGCCAATCTTCAGCGGACAGTCTAAACACTGAAGCTTTCTTT.

Comments on this clone: The same CDR3 is also encoded by other DNA sequences in this sample. The chain employs TRBV7-2 and TRBJ2-3, with D possibly TRBD2 on 5 matching bases. This CDR3 has 14 residues. The germline V gene encodes CDR1 SGHTA and CDR2 FQGNSA. V dropped 2 bases and J dropped 2 bases, with 8 bases sitting between them. CDR3 DNA: TGTGCCAGCAGCTTATCCGGGAACACAGATACGCAGTATTTT. Amino acids: CASSLSGNTDTQYF.

The rearrangement joins TRBV5-1 to TRBJ1-3; tentatively, D is TRBD1 (6 bases). Per the germline V gene, CDR1 is SGHRS and CDR2 is YFSETQ. V gave up 5 bases and J gave up 4 bases, with 13 bases separating them. This CDR3 comprises 14 residues. The CDR3 region has the DNA TGCGCCAGCAGTGGGGGCTCGGAGGGAAACACCATATATTTT. This sequence encodes CASSGGSEGNTIYF.

This clone is a singleton in its sample. The gene calls are TRBV10-3 and TRBJ2-6; no clear D. CDR3 length: 13 amino acids. Looked up from germline, CDR1 is ENHRY and CDR2 is SYGVKD. The V end lost 0 bases, the J end lost 4 bases, and 1 base lay between the germline ends. This CDR3 reads CAISESGANVLTF. Here the CDR3 DNA reads TGTGCCATCAGTGAGTCCGGGGCCAACGTCCTGACTTTC.

CDR3 region: CASSLQPAGITEAFF. The CDR3 DNA follows: TGTGCCAGCAGCCTTCAGCCGGCAGGGATCACTGAAGCTTTCTTT. The V call is TRBV11-2, the J call TRBJ1-1; tentatively, D is TRBD1 (5 bases). This CDR3 comprises 15 residues. V was shortened by 5 bases and J by 4 bases, with 17 bases between the two germline ends. Per the germline V gene, CDR1 is SGHAT and CDR2 is FQNNGV.